The rows below give T cell receptor beta chains drawn from one sample of a study of CD8 T cells in ankylosing spondylitis. TCRdb used MiXCR to reprocess the 5' RACE reads, holding one entry per CDR3 protein. The sample contains 350,000 or so distinct CDR3 sequences, 6.5% to 10% of which appear only once. Input material: blood, either unsorted or a sorted T cell fraction (not recorded which). These receptors were collected from a male donor with ankylosing spondylitis. Both conserved end residues are part of each CDR3. The D gene is left open where the match is weak. Clone size is shown for a subset of rows, as once, few, many or a class of expanded clone.

TRBD2,TRBJ2-7,few,TRBV7-3,CASSPQPTSGSYEQYF,TGTGCCAGCAGCCCTCAGCCGACTAGCGGTTCCTACGAGCAGTACTTC
NA,TRBJ2-6,NA,TRBV4-2,CASSQDEIGASGANVLTF,TGTGCCAGCAGCCAAGATGAAATTGGAGCCTCTGGGGCCAACGTCCTGACTTTC
TRBD1,TRBJ2-7,few,TRBV4-1,CASSQPQGGTGGPQYF,TGCGCCAGCAGCCAACCCCAGGGCGGGACAGGGGGCCCGCAGTACTTC
NA,TRBJ2-7,NA,TRBV18,CASSPLEETTEQYF,TGTGCCAGCTCCCCCCTAGAAGAGACCACCGAGCAGTACTTC
NA,TRBJ1-2,NA,TRBV20-1,CSASYRENNYGYTF,TGCAGTGCTAGTTATAGGGAGAACAACTATGGCTACACCTTC
NA,TRBJ2-1,NA,TRBV25-1,CASSGPTRLSSIYNEQFF,TGTGCCAGCAGTGGCCCGACTAGACTAAGCTCCATTTACAATGAGCAGTTCTTC
NA,TRBJ2-2,few,TRBV6-5,CASSYSRGDTGELFF,TGTGCCAGCAGTTACTCGAGAGGGGACACCGGGGAGCTGTTTTTT
NA,TRBJ2-1,NA,TRBV19,CASFGQGAYNEQFF,TGTGCCAGTTTTGGGCAGGGAGCCTACAATGAGCAGTTCTTC
NA,TRBJ1-5,many,TRBV5-1,CASRKDRGSNQPQHF,TGCGCCAGCAGAAAGGACAGAGGCAGCAATCAGCCCCAGCATTTT
TRBD1,TRBJ2-1,NA,TRBV10-3,CAISDPQGRTGLNSISYNEQFF,TGTGCCATCAGTGACCCCCAGGGTAGGACAGGGTTAAACAGTATCTCCTACAATGAGCAGTTCTTC
NA,TRBJ2-3,many,TRBV9,CASSVAGVSDTQYF,TGTGCCAGCAGCGTAGCGGGAGTTTCAGATACGCAGTATTTT
NA,TRBJ2-7,many,TRBV14,CASSPLDSYEQYF,TGTGCCAGCAGCCCCCTGGACAGCTACGAGCAGTACTTC
TRBD2,TRBJ2-1,few,TRBV28,CASSLLASGRAEQFF,TGTGCCAGCAGTTTATTGGCTAGCGGGAGGGCTGAGCAGTTCTTC
NA,TRBJ1-5,few,TRBV4-2,CASSQDWVSNQPQHF,TGTGCCAGCAGCCAAGATTGGGTGAGCAATCAGCCCCAGCATTTT
NA,TRBJ2-1,few,TRBV5-1,CASSSLGPFSFRSYNEQFF,TGCGCCAGCAGCTCCCTGGGACCGTTTTCCTTCAGGTCCTACAATGAGCAGTTCTTC
NA,TRBJ2-2,many,TRBV4-3,CASSQAGAGTGELFF,TGCGCCAGCAGCCAAGCTGGGGCGGGCACCGGGGAGCTGTTTTTT
TRBD1,TRBJ2-7,NA,TRBV5-1,CASSSRQGKDEQYF,TGCGCCAGCAGCTCCCGACAGGGGAAGGACGAGCAGTACTTC
TRBD2,TRBJ2-2,NA,TRBV5-1,CASSTTSVSGELFF,TGCGCCAGCAGCACTACTAGCGTCAGCGGGGAGCTGTTTTTT
NA,TRBJ2-1,few,TRBV4-3,CASSQDIQAYNEQFF,TGCGCCAGCAGCCAAGATATACAGGCCTACAATGAGCAGTTCTTC
NA,TRBJ1-1,NA,TRBV6-1,CASSENRVKAFF,TGTGCCAGCAGCGAAAACAGGGTAAAAGCTTTCTTT
TRBD2,TRBJ2-1,few,TRBV7-2,CASSLRGTSGSGEQFF,TGTGCCAGCAGCTTACGAGGGACTAGCGGGAGTGGTGAGCAGTTCTTC
TRBD2,TRBJ2-3,NA,TRBV7-3,CASSPQTSGRYVTQYF,TGTGCCAGCAGCCCACAGACTAGCGGGAGATATGTTACGCAGTATTTT
TRBD1,TRBJ2-7,few,TRBV2,CASSEGQGLYEQYF,TGTGCCAGCAGTGAAGGACAGGGGTTATACGAGCAGTACTTC
NA,TRBJ1-2,few,TRBV7-2,CASSLDAANYGYTF,TGTGCCAGCAGCTTAGATGCCGCTAACTATGGCTACACCTTC
NA,TRBJ1-1,many,TRBV12-3/TRBV12-4,CASSLVEVTEAFF,TGTGCCAGCAGTTTAGTGGAGGTCACTGAAGCTTTCTTT
NA,TRBJ2-7,NA,TRBV15,CATSRRRDPAYEQYF,TGTGCCACCAGCAGGCGCCGGGACCCTGCCTACGAGCAGTACTTC
NA,TRBJ1-5,few,TRBV5-6,CASSLRRGTGGNQPQHF,TGTGCCAGCAGCTTAAGAAGGGGAACAGGCGGAAATCAGCCCCAGCATTTT
NA,TRBJ2-3,few,TRBV27,CASLSFGSSTDTQYF,TGTGCCAGCCTGAGCTTCGGGTCTAGCACAGATACGCAGTATTTT
NA,TRBJ1-1,few,TRBV6-5,CASRRAFEAFF,TGTGCCAGCAGGCGGGCCTTCGAAGCTTTCTTT
NA,TRBJ1-4,NA,TRBV12-3/TRBV12-4,CASSLDASTNEKLFF,TGTGCCAGCAGTTTAGACGCCTCAACTAATGAAAAACTGTTTTTT
NA,TRBJ2-3,many,TRBV29-1,CSVKTGVGTDTQYF,TGCAGCGTTAAGACGGGAGTAGGGACAGATACGCAGTATTTT
NA,TRBJ1-2,few,TRBV2,CASSDRGNYGYTF,TGTGCCAGCAGTGACAGGGGAAACTATGGCTACACCTTC
NA,TRBJ2-5,few,TRBV7-3,CASSPEMGRETQYF,TGTGCCAGCAGCCCAGAGATGGGGCGGGAGACCCAGTACTTC
NA,TRBJ2-4,few,TRBV3-1,CASSQLGELAKNIQYF,TGTGCCAGCAGCCAATTGGGGGAACTAGCCAAAAACATTCAGTACTTC
NA,TRBJ1-2,NA,TRBV20-1,CSARGLHGYGYTF,TGCAGTGCTAGGGGACTGCACGGCTATGGCTACACCTTC
NA,TRBJ2-3,few,TRBV11-3,CASSSHPGPTGSTQYF,TGTGCCAGCAGCTCCCACCCGGGACCGACCGGATCTACGCAGTATTTT
TRBD1,TRBJ2-7,NA,TRBV12-3/TRBV12-4,CASSPGGVHSYEQYF,TGTGCCAGCAGCCCAGGGGGAGTCCACTCCTACGAGCAGTACTTC
NA,TRBJ2-1,few,TRBV9,CASSAETQGPNEQFF,TGTGCCAGCAGCGCGGAAACCCAAGGGCCTAATGAGCAGTTCTTC
TRBD2,TRBJ2-7,few,TRBV7-2,CASSSGLAGGPPEQYF,TGTGCCAGCAGCTCAGGACTAGCGGGAGGGCCTCCCGAGCAGTACTTC
NA,TRBJ2-5,few,TRBV5-5,CASSSLTETQYF,TGTGCCAGCAGCAGCCTCACTGAGACCCAGTACTTC
NA,TRBJ2-3,NA,TRBV11-1,CASSLADRTFTDTQYF,TGTGCCAGCAGCTTAGCGGACAGAACCTTCACAGATACGCAGTATTTT
NA,TRBJ1-1,few,TRBV11-2,CASSTRDTEAFF,TGTGCCAGCAGCACCAGGGATACTGAAGCTTTCTTT
TRBD1,TRBJ2-6,NA,TRBV5-1,CASQGDTGANVLTF,TGCGCCAGCCAGGGGGACACTGGGGCCAACGTCCTGACTTTC
NA,TRBJ2-1,few,TRBV29-1,CSVSTSSYNEQFF,TGCAGCGTCTCGACTAGCTCCTACAATGAGCAGTTCTTC
TRBD1,TRBJ2-5,few,TRBV20-1,CSARDRGTGLETQYF,TGCAGTGCTAGAGATCGAGGGACAGGGCTGGAGACCCAGTACTTC
NA,TRBJ1-5,few,TRBV6-1,CASSGQGAQHF,TGTGCCAGCAGTGGGCAGGGAGCCCAGCATTTT
TRBD1,TRBJ2-2,NA,TRBV18,CASSPTGPHPNTGELFF,TGTGCCAGCTCTCCGACAGGGCCTCATCCGAACACCGGGGAGCTGTTTTTT
NA,TRBJ1-2,NA,TRBV7-9,CASSARREYGYTF,TGTGCCAGCAGTGCGCGGAGGGAATATGGCTACACCTTC
NA,TRBJ2-1,few,TRBV5-1,CASSPRGSEAFGGEQFF,TGCGCCAGCAGCCCGAGAGGGTCTGAAGCTTTCGGTGGTGAGCAGTTCTTC
NA,TRBJ2-7,few,TRBV10-3,CAISERRAGLSYEQYF,TGTGCCATCAGTGAGCGACGGGCGGGCCTTTCCTACGAGCAGTACTTC
NA,TRBJ1-2,few,TRBV7-2,CASSLAGGTNYGYTF,TGTGCCAGCAGCTTAGCGGGGGGTACCAACTATGGCTACACCTTC
NA,TRBJ2-1,many,TRBV7-2,CASSRLGLYNEQFF,TGTGCCAGCAGCCGCCTCGGGCTCTACAATGAGCAGTTCTTC
NA,TRBJ1-4,few,TRBV5-6,CASSLGSAPNEKLFF,TGTGCCAGCAGCTTGGGGTCGGCCCCTAATGAAAAACTGTTTTTT
NA,TRBJ1-5,many,TRBV28,CASSLVERGSNQPQHF,TGTGCCAGCAGTTTGGTGGAGAGGGGAAGCAATCAGCCCCAGCATTTT
TRBD2,TRBJ2-7,NA,TRBV28,CASSGGGLVIYYEQYF,TGTGCCAGCAGTGGGGGGGGACTAGTGATATACTACGAGCAGTACTTC